A selection of T cell receptor beta chains follows, all from one sample in a study of blood T cell repertoires in COVID-19. Here immunoSEQ multiplex PCR was the method, and the copy in TCRdb shows in-frame clones only, minus some. The data contain under 150,000 clones, around four fifths of them singletons. Sequencing was performed on peripheral blood. The source is a middle-aged woman with acute or convalescent COVID-19. CDR3s include the opening cysteine and the closing phenylalanine or tryptophan. Fields, in order: J gene, D gene, clone size, V gene, CDR3 DNA, CDR3 protein. D genes are given only for firm matches. For some rows the clone size is stated as once, few or many, or as a class when expanded; others skip it.

j_gene: TRBJ1-6; d_gene: .; abundance: .; v_gene: TRBV5-6; CDR3nt: TGTGCCAGCAGCTACCGCGGTCTTAGCTCCTATAATTCACCCCTCCACTTT; CDR3aa: CASSYRGLSSYNSPLHF
j_gene: TRBJ2-5; d_gene: .; abundance: .; v_gene: TRBV3-1/TRBV3-2; CDR3nt: TGTGCCAGCAGCCATCTAACAGGGCAAGAGACCCAGTACTTC; CDR3aa: CASSHLTGQETQYF
j_gene: TRBJ1-2; d_gene: .; abundance: .; v_gene: TRBV6-5; CDR3nt: TGTGCCAGCAGTTACGGGAGAAGGGCCGGGGGCTACACCTTC; CDR3aa: CASSYGRRAGGYTF
j_gene: TRBJ2-2; d_gene: TRBD1; abundance: .; v_gene: TRBV5-1; CDR3nt: TGCGCCAGCAGCTTGACGACCGGACAGGGGGCGAGGGAGCTGTTTTTT; CDR3aa: CASSLTTGQGARELFF
j_gene: TRBJ2-3; d_gene: TRBD1; abundance: .; v_gene: TRBV7-2; CDR3nt: TGTGCCAGCAGCTCACAGGGACAGGGTACAAGCACAGATACGCAGTATTTT; CDR3aa: CASSSQGQGTSTDTQYF
j_gene: TRBJ1-2; d_gene: TRBD1; abundance: .; v_gene: TRBV5-5; CDR3nt: TGTGCCAGCAGCTTGCTCCAGGGACAGGGAGGTGGCTACACCTTC; CDR3aa: CASSLLQGQGGGYTF
j_gene: TRBJ1-1; d_gene: .; abundance: .; v_gene: TRBV18; CDR3nt: TGTGCCAGCTCACCAGAGACAGAAGCTTTCTTT; CDR3aa: CASSPETEAFF
j_gene: TRBJ2-5; d_gene: .; abundance: once; v_gene: TRBV6-5; CDR3nt: TGTGCCAGCAGGTGGACAGTCCAAGAGACCCAGTACTTC; CDR3aa: CASRWTVQETQYF
j_gene: TRBJ1-1; d_gene: TRBD1; abundance: .; v_gene: TRBV10-3; CDR3nt: TGTGCCATCAGTGTCGGGGGACAGGGAACTGAAGCTTTCTTT; CDR3aa: CAISVGGQGTEAFF
j_gene: TRBJ2-3; d_gene: .; abundance: few; v_gene: TRBV7-3; CDR3nt: TGTGCCAGCAGCTTTACCCCTGGGGGGGGCCATACGCAGTATTTT; CDR3aa: CASSFTPGGGHTQYF
j_gene: TRBJ1-2; d_gene: .; abundance: .; v_gene: TRBV2; CDR3nt: TGTGCCAGCACTGAACAAACGGGACTCCTGACGGGCGGCTACACCTTC; CDR3aa: CASTEQTGLLTGGYTF
j_gene: TRBJ1-5; d_gene: .; abundance: .; v_gene: TRBV19; CDR3nt: TGTGCCACCTCAGGGAGGAGTCAGCCCCAGCATTTT; CDR3aa: CATSGRSQPQHF
j_gene: TRBJ1-2; d_gene: .; abundance: .; v_gene: TRBV7-8; CDR3nt: TGTGCCAGCAGCCCCGGGACTGAATATGGCTACACCTTC; CDR3aa: CASSPGTEYGYTF
j_gene: TRBJ2-3; d_gene: .; abundance: few; v_gene: TRBV7-3; CDR3nt: TGTGCCAGCAGCTTATTAGTCAGCACAGATACGCAGTATTTT; CDR3aa: CASSLLVSTDTQYF
j_gene: TRBJ1-2; d_gene: TRBD1; abundance: .; v_gene: TRBV9; CDR3nt: TGTGCCAGCAGCTTATACAGGGGGCGGGGTGGCTACACCTTC; CDR3aa: CASSLYRGRGGYTF
j_gene: TRBJ2-2; d_gene: TRBD1; abundance: .; v_gene: TRBV19; CDR3nt: TGTGCCAGTAGTCCGCCCGGGACAGCTAACACCGGGGAGCTGTTTTTT; CDR3aa: CASSPPGTANTGELFF
j_gene: TRBJ2-3; d_gene: .; abundance: few; v_gene: TRBV10-1; CDR3nt: TGCGCCAGCAGTGAATCTAGCGCGAGCACAGATACGCAGTATTTT; CDR3aa: CASSESSASTDTQYF
j_gene: TRBJ1-2; d_gene: TRBD1; abundance: .; v_gene: TRBV5-1; CDR3nt: TGCGCCAGCAGACCTACAGGGGCGGGATATGGCTACACCTTC; CDR3aa: CASRPTGAGYGYTF
j_gene: TRBJ1-2; d_gene: TRBD1; abundance: .; v_gene: TRBV5-1; CDR3nt: TGCGCCAGCAGCCCCGGACAGGGGGTTAACTATGGCTACACCTTC; CDR3aa: CASSPGQGVNYGYTF
j_gene: TRBJ2-2; d_gene: TRBD1; abundance: .; v_gene: TRBV29-1; CDR3nt: TGCAGCGTTGCAAGAACCTTTGGACAGGGTTCCGGGGAGCTGTTTTTT; CDR3aa: CSVARTFGQGSGELFF
j_gene: TRBJ1-2; d_gene: TRBD1; abundance: .; v_gene: TRBV13; CDR3nt: TGTGCCAGCAGCTTCGGACAGGGGGTAGGAGGCTACACCTTC; CDR3aa: CASSFGQGVGGYTF
j_gene: TRBJ2-3; d_gene: TRBD1; abundance: few; v_gene: TRBV7-3; CDR3nt: TGTGCCAGCAGCCAAGACAGGGGGTGGACGCAGTATTTT; CDR3aa: CASSQDRGWTQYF
j_gene: TRBJ1-5; d_gene: TRBD1; abundance: few; v_gene: TRBV2; CDR3nt: TGTGCCAGCAGACAGGGCGGGACAGCTTCTTTCAATCAGCCCCAGCATTTT; CDR3aa: CASRQGGTASFNQPQHF
j_gene: TRBJ2-3; d_gene: .; abundance: .; v_gene: TRBV13; CDR3nt: TGTGCCAGCAGCTTCTCCCGCGGTGGTACGCAGTATTTT; CDR3aa: CASSFSRGGTQYF
j_gene: TRBJ1-1; d_gene: .; abundance: .; v_gene: TRBV5-1; CDR3nt: TGCGCCAGCAGCGCGGACGGGATGAACACTGAAGCTTTCTTT; CDR3aa: CASSADGMNTEAFF
j_gene: TRBJ1-2; d_gene: .; abundance: .; v_gene: TRBV30; CDR3nt: TGTGCCTGGTCAGGGAATAACTATGGCTACACCTTC; CDR3aa: CAWSGNNYGYTF
j_gene: TRBJ2-3; d_gene: .; abundance: once; v_gene: TRBV6-6; CDR3nt: TGTGCCAGCAGTAGACAGGGCACAGATACGCAGTATTTT; CDR3aa: CASSRQGTDTQYF
j_gene: TRBJ2-3; d_gene: .; abundance: .; v_gene: TRBV5-1; CDR3nt: TGCGCCAGCAGCTTGATGACTAGCACAGATACGCAGTATTTT; CDR3aa: CASSLMTSTDTQYF
j_gene: TRBJ2-3; d_gene: .; abundance: few; v_gene: TRBV18; CDR3nt: TGTGCCAGCTCACCCCGTCGCACAGATACGCAGTATTTT; CDR3aa: CASSPRRTDTQYF
j_gene: TRBJ2-2; d_gene: .; abundance: .; v_gene: TRBV7-9; CDR3nt: TGTGCCAGCAGCTCGGTGGAGGGACAGTTTTCCGGGGAGCTGTTTTTT; CDR3aa: CASSSVEGQFSGELFF
j_gene: TRBJ1-1; d_gene: .; abundance: .; v_gene: TRBV6-5; CDR3nt: TGTGCCAGCAGGGAGACAGGCCTGAACACTGAAGCTTTCTTT; CDR3aa: CASRETGLNTEAFF
j_gene: TRBJ2-2; d_gene: TRBD2; abundance: .; v_gene: TRBV6-2/TRBV6-3; CDR3nt: TGTGCCAGCAGTTACGGGCGGGAGGTTTTGGACACCGGGGAGCTGTTTTTT; CDR3aa: CASSYGREVLDTGELFF
j_gene: TRBJ1-1; d_gene: .; abundance: .; v_gene: TRBV19; CDR3nt: TGTGCCAGTAGTATGCGAGGGATGACTGCGGCTTTCTTT; CDR3aa: CASSMRGMTAAFF
j_gene: TRBJ1-1; d_gene: .; abundance: .; v_gene: TRBV12-3/TRBV12-4; CDR3nt: TGTGCCAGCAGCCTGACAGGGAACACTGAAGCTTTCTTT; CDR3aa: CASSLTGNTEAFF
j_gene: TRBJ1-1; d_gene: TRBD1; abundance: .; v_gene: TRBV19; CDR3nt: TGTGCCAGTACACAGGACAGGGGAAACACTGAAGCTTTCTTT; CDR3aa: CASTQDRGNTEAFF
j_gene: TRBJ1-4; d_gene: TRBD1; abundance: once; v_gene: TRBV19; CDR3nt: TGTGCCAGTAGCGGGACAGGGCCTAATGAAAAACTGTTTTTT; CDR3aa: CASSGTGPNEKLFF
j_gene: TRBJ2-3; d_gene: TRBD1; abundance: .; v_gene: TRBV6-6; CDR3nt: TGTGCCAGCAGCGCAGGGGGAGATACGCAGTATTTT; CDR3aa: CASSAGGDTQYF
j_gene: TRBJ2-1; d_gene: .; abundance: .; v_gene: TRBV9; CDR3nt: TGTGCCAGCAGCGTAGGGTGGGACTTGAGCAATGAGCAGTTCTTC; CDR3aa: CASSVGWDLSNEQFF
j_gene: TRBJ2-6; d_gene: .; abundance: .; v_gene: TRBV24-1; CDR3nt: TGTGCCACCAGTGAAGGACAGCGAGGCTCTGGGGCCAACGTCCTGACTTTC; CDR3aa: CATSEGQRGSGANVLTF
j_gene: TRBJ2-3; d_gene: TRBD2; abundance: .; v_gene: TRBV3-1/TRBV3-2; CDR3nt: TGTGCCAGCAGCCAAGATTGGTTAACTAGCGGGGGATCTCGGTATTTT; CDR3aa: CASSQDWLTSGGSRYF
j_gene: TRBJ1-2; d_gene: .; abundance: .; v_gene: TRBV12-3/TRBV12-4; CDR3nt: TGTGCCAGCAGTTTAGGGACACTCTATGGCTACACCTTC; CDR3aa: CASSLGTLYGYTF
j_gene: TRBJ2-7; d_gene: TRBD2; abundance: .; v_gene: TRBV6-6; CDR3nt: TGTGCCAGCAGTTACTTGGTAGCGGGGGTGAGTCTCGAGCAGTACTTC; CDR3aa: CASSYLVAGVSLEQYF
j_gene: TRBJ2-7; d_gene: .; abundance: .; v_gene: TRBV6-1; CDR3nt: TGTGCCAGCAGTGAAAGGGAGACAGGCTGGGGGCTTTCCTACGAGCAGTACTTC; CDR3aa: CASSERETGWGLSYEQYF
j_gene: TRBJ2-5; d_gene: .; abundance: .; v_gene: TRBV30; CDR3nt: TGTGCCTGGAGTGTGTCCCGTGGGCCAGAGACCCAGTACTTC; CDR3aa: CAWSVSRGPETQYF
j_gene: TRBJ1-4; d_gene: .; abundance: .; v_gene: TRBV7-9; CDR3nt: TGTGCCAGCAGTCGAGGGACACCCTCAGGGTATGAAAAACTGTTTTTT; CDR3aa: CASSRGTPSGYEKLFF
j_gene: TRBJ1-2; d_gene: TRBD1; abundance: .; v_gene: TRBV7-2; CDR3nt: TGTGCCAGCAGCCCGGGACAGGGGATTCTCTATGGCTACACCTTC; CDR3aa: CASSPGQGILYGYTF
j_gene: TRBJ2-5; d_gene: .; abundance: .; v_gene: TRBV5-1; CDR3nt: TGCGCCAGCAGTGGGCAGGGAAGGGGAGAGACCCAGTACTTC; CDR3aa: CASSGQGRGETQYF
j_gene: TRBJ1-4; d_gene: TRBD1; abundance: .; v_gene: TRBV6-4; CDR3nt: TGTGCCAGCAGTGACGATCAGGGGGCTGGAAAACTGTTTTTT; CDR3aa: CASSDDQGAGKLFF
j_gene: TRBJ1-1; d_gene: TRBD1; abundance: once; v_gene: TRBV6-1; CDR3nt: TGTGCCAGCAGTGACTGGGACAGGGGAAGAGGCACTGAAGCTTTCTTT; CDR3aa: CASSDWDRGRGTEAFF
j_gene: TRBJ2-3; d_gene: TRBD2; abundance: .; v_gene: TRBV30; CDR3nt: TGTGCCTGGGGGGAGGGTACTTCGGCAGATACGCAGTATTTT; CDR3aa: CAWGEGTSADTQYF
j_gene: TRBJ1-1; d_gene: TRBD1; abundance: .; v_gene: TRBV4-1; CDR3nt: TGCGCCAGCAGCCAGACACAGGGGGGCACTGAAGCTTTCTTT; CDR3aa: CASSQTQGGTEAFF
j_gene: TRBJ2-1; d_gene: .; abundance: .; v_gene: TRBV7-9; CDR3nt: TGTGCCAGCAGCCTATCCAAGAATGAGCAGTTCTTC; CDR3aa: CASSLSKNEQFF
j_gene: TRBJ2-3; d_gene: TRBD2; abundance: .; v_gene: TRBV5-4; CDR3nt: TGTGCCAGCAGCCCCGGACTAGCGACAGATACGCAGTATTTT; CDR3aa: CASSPGLATDTQYF
j_gene: TRBJ1-2; d_gene: .; abundance: .; v_gene: TRBV30; CDR3nt: TGTGCCTGGAGTGTACTCGAATATGGCTACACCTTC; CDR3aa: CAWSVLEYGYTF
j_gene: TRBJ1-2; d_gene: .; abundance: .; v_gene: TRBV3-1/TRBV3-2; CDR3nt: TGTGCCAGCAGCCACCTGAGGGGGGGTAACTATGGCTACACCTTC; CDR3aa: CASSHLRGGNYGYTF
j_gene: TRBJ1-2; d_gene: TRBD1; abundance: .; v_gene: TRBV6-5; CDR3nt: TGTGCCAGCAGAGTAGGACAGGGGGTATATGGCTACACCTTC; CDR3aa: CASRVGQGVYGYTF
j_gene: TRBJ1-5; d_gene: TRBD1; abundance: few; v_gene: TRBV6-5; CDR3nt: TGTGCCAGCAGTTTACAGGGGAATTGGCCCCAGCATTTT; CDR3aa: CASSLQGNWPQHF